The 4 T cell receptor beta chains presented below share a single source sample, sequenced in a study of blood T cells in healthy people across ages. It was with a sample-barcoded 5' primer and a J-beta primer mix that a second PCR of roughly 7 to 12 cycles was run. TCRdb re-called the 5' RACE reads with MiXCR, one entry per CDR3 protein. The table includes roughly 730,000 distinct CDR3 sequences, roughly 50% detected once. Material for sequencing was blood. These TCRs come from a man in his forties in good health.

This chain connects TRBV14 to TRBJ1-2; D not certain. The CDR3 is made up of 13 amino acids. The germline V gene encodes CDR1 SGHDN and CDR2 FVKESK. Trimming shortened V by 4 bases and J by 4 bases, and 10 bases separated the two germline ends. In nucleotides, the CDR3 is TGTGCCAGCAGCCTGAAGGTCGGCTATGGCTACACCTTC. It codes for CASSLKVGYGYTF.

This sequence joins TRBV28 and TRBJ1-5; no definite D call. This CDR3 region has 11 residues. Between the trimmed V and J ends, which lost 6 bases and 7 bases, there was a span of 7 bases. Germline CDR1 MDHEN, CDR2 SYDVKM. The CDR3 DNA follows: TGTGCCAGCAGCCAAGTACAGCCCCAGCATTTT. This codes for CASSQVQPQHF.

V and J are TRBV30 and TRBJ1-1; 7 bases line up with TRBD1. Germline values: CDR1 GTSNPN, CDR2 SVGIG (reference sequence). With V trimmed by 5 bases and J by 0 bases, 3 bases remained unmatched. CDR3 length: 13 amino acids. The chain's CDR3 is CAWAQGLNTEAFF. The CDR3 DNA is TGTGCCTGGGCACAGGGGTTGAACACTGAAGCTTTCTTT.

This clonotype was observed a few times. CDR3 sequence: CSARTGTGTHNEQFF. DNA of the CDR3: TGCAGTGCTAGGACCGGGACAGGTACTCATAATGAGCAGTTCTTC. This sequence joins TRBV20-1 and TRBJ2-1; the match to TRBD1 covers 8 bases. Germline-derived CDR1 and CDR2 are DFQATT and SNEGSKA (reference sequence). V was clipped by 3 bases and J by 7 bases; unmatched bases: 11. This CDR3 is 15 amino acids long.